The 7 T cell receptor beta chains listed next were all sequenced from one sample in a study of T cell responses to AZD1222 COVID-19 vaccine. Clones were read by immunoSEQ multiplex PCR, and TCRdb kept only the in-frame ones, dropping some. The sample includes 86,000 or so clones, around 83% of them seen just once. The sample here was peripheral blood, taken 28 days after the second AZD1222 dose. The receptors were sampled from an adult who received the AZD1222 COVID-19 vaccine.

CDR3 coding DNA: TGTGCCAGCAGTGACACAGGAGCTGGGGCCAACGTCCTGACTTTC. Its translation is CASSDTGAGANVLTF. This chain joins TRBV6-4 and TRBJ2-6; a possible D gene is TRBD1 (5 bases). The CDR3 is made up of 15 amino acids. Germline loops: CDR1 MRHNA, CDR2 SNTAGT. Deletions cut 2 bases from V and 2 bases from J, with 7 bases between.

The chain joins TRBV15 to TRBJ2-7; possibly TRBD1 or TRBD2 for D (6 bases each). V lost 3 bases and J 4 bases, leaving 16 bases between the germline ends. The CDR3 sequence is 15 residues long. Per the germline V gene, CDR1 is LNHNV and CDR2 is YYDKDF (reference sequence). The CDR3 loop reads CATSRGGGLKYEQYF. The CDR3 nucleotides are TGTGCCACCAGCAGGGGGGGCGGCCTAAAGTACGAGCAGTACTTC.

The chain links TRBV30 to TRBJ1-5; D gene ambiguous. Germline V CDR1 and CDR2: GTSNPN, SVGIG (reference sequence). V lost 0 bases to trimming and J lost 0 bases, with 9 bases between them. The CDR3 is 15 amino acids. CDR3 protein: CAWSVLGDSNQPQHF. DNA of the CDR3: TGTGCCTGGAGTGTACTGGGAGATAGCAATCAGCCCCAGCATTTT. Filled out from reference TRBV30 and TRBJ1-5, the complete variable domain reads SQTIHQWPATLVQPVGSPLSLECTVEGTSNPNLYWYRQAAGRGLQLLFYSVGIGQISSEVPQNLSASRPQDRQFILSSKKLLLSDSGFYLCAWSVLGDSNQPQHFGDGTRLSIL.

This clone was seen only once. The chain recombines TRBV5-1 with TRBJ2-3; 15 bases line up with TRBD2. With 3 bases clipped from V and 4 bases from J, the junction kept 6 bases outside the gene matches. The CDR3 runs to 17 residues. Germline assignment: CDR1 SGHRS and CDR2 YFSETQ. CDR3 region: CASSSGLAGGQADTQYF. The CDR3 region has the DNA TGCGCCAGCAGCTCCGGACTAGCGGGAGGGCAAGCAGATACGCAGTATTTT.

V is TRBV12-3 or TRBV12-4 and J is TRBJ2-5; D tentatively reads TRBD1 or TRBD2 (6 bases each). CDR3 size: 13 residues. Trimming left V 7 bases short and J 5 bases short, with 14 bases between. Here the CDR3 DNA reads TGTGCCAGCAAGAGGGGGGCCAGTGAGACCCAGTACTTC. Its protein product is CASKRGASETQYF.

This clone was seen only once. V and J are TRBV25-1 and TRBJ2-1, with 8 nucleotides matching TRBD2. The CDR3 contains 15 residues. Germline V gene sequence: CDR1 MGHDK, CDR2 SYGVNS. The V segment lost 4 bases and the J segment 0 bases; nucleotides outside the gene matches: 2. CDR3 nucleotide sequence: TGTGCCAGCAGTGGTGCGGGAGGCTCCTACAATGAGCAGTTCTTC. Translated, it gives CASSGAGGSYNEQFF.

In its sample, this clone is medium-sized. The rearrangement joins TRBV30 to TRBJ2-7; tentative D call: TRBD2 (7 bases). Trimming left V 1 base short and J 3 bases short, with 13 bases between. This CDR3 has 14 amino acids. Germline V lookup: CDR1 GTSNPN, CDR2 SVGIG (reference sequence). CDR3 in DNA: TGTGCCTGGAGTGCGGCGGGGGCCTTCTACGAGCAGTACTTC. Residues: CAWSAAGAFYEQYF.